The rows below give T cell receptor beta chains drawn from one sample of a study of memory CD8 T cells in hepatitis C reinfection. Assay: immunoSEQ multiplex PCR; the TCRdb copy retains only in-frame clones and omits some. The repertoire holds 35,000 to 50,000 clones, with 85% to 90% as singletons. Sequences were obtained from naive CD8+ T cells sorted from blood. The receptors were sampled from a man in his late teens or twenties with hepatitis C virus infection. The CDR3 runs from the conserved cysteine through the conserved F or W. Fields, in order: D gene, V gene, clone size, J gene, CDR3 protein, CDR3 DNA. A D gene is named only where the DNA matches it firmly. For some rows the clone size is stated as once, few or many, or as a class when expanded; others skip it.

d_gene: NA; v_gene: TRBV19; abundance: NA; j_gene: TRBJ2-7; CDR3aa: CASAPALGGYEQYF; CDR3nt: TGTGCCAGTGCCCCGGCCCTAGGGGGATACGAGCAGTACTTC
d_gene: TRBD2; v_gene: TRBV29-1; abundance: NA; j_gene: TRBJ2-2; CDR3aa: CSGGGLNTGELFF; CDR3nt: TGCAGTGGGGGGGGTCTGAACACCGGGGAGCTGTTTTTT
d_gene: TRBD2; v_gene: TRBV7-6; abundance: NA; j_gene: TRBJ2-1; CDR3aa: CASSSGLAGGPSSYNEQFF; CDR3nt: TGTGCCAGCAGCTCGGGACTAGCGGGAGGGCCGAGCTCCTACAATGAGCAGTTCTTC
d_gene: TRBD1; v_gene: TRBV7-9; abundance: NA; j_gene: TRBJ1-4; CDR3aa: CASSTGAGGREKLFF; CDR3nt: TGTGCCAGCAGCACAGGGGCAGGGGGTCGTGAAAAACTGTTTTTT
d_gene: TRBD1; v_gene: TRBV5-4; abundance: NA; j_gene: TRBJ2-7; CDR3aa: CASSLSGQGAWEQYF; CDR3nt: TGTGCCAGCAGCTTATCGGGACAGGGGGCGTGGGAGCAGTACTTC
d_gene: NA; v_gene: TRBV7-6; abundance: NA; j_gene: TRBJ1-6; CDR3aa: CASSLDGSYNSPLHF; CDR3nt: TGTGCCAGCAGCTTAGACGGGTCCTATAATTCACCCCTCCACTTT
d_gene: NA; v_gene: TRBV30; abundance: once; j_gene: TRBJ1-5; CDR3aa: CAWSATADQPQHF; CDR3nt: TGTGCCTGGAGTGCTACAGCGGATCAGCCCCAGCATTTT
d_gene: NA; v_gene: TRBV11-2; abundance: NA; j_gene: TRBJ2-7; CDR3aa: CASSLRGEQYF; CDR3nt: TGTGCCAGCAGCTTAAGGGGCGAGCAGTACTTC
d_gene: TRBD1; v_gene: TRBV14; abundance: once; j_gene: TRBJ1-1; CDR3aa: CASSPSYRGKNTEAFF; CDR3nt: TGTGCCAGCAGCCCTTCTTACAGGGGGAAGAACACTGAAGCTTTCTTT
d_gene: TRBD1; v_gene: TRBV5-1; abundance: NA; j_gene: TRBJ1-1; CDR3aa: CASSLLEGASTEAFF; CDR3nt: TGCGCCAGCAGCCTACTGGAGGGGGCCAGCACTGAAGCTTTCTTT
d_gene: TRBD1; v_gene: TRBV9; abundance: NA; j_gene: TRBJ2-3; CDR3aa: CASSVEGTGVNTDTQYF; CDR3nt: TGTGCCAGCAGCGTAGAGGGGACAGGGGTAAACACAGATACGCAGTATTTT
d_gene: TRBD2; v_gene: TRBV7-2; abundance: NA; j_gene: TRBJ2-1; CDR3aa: CASSLLGLAGARGEQFF; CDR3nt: TGTGCCAGCAGCTTACTAGGACTAGCGGGGGCCCGGGGTGAGCAGTTCTTC
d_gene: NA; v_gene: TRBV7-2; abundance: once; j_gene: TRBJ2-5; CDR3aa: CASSSEGLRSQETQYF; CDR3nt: TGTGCCAGCAGCTCGGAAGGACTACGTTCTCAAGAGACCCAGTACTTC
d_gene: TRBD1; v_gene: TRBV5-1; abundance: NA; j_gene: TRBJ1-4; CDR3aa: CASSLTGVPNEKLFF; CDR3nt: TGCGCCAGCAGCTTGACAGGGGTCCCAAATGAAAAACTGTTTTTT
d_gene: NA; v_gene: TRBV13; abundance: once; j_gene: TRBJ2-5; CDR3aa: CASSSIGAETQYF; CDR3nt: TGTGCCAGCAGCTCTATAGGGGCAGAGACCCAGTACTTC
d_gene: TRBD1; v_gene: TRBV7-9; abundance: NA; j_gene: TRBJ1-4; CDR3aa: CASSLAKYGTGNEKLFF; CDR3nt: TGTGCCAGCAGCTTAGCGAAGTACGGGACAGGCAATGAAAAACTGTTTTTT
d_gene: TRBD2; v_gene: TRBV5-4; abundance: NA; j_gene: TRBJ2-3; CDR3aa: CASSPGLAGETDTQYF; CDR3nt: TGTGCCAGCAGCCCCGGACTAGCGGGCGAGACAGATACGCAGTATTTT
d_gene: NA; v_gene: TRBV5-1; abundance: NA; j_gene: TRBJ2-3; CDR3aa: CASSSGDGTDTQYF; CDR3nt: TGCGCCAGCAGCTCGGGGGACGGTACAGATACGCAGTATTTT
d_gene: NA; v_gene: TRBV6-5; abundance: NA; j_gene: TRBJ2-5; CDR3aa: CATGLSAETQYF; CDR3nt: TGTGCCACCGGACTCTCAGCAGAGACCCAGTACTTC
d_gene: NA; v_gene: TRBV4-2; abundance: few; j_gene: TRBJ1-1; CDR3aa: CASSWGSGGAFF; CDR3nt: TGTGCCAGCAGCTGGGGGTCGGGGGGCGCTTTCTTT
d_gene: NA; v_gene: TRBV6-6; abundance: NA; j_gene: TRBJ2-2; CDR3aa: CASSRTGELFF; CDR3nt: TGTGCCAGCAGTCGTACAGGGGAGCTGTTTTTT
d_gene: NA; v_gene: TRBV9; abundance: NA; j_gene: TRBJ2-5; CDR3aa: CASSYDRSQETQYF; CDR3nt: TGTGCCAGCAGCTACGACAGAAGTCAAGAGACCCAGTACTTC
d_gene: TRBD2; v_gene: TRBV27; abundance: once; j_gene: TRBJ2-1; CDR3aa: CASSADGLAPYNEQFF; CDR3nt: TGTGCCAGCAGTGCAGACGGACTAGCGCCCTACAATGAGCAGTTCTTC
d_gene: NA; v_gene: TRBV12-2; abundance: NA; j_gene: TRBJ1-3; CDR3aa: CASRLARGSGNTIYF; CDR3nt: TGTGCAAGTCGCTTAGCGCGAGGTTCTGGAAACACCATATATTTT
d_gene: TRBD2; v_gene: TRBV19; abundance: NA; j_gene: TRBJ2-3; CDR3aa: CASIRTSGGTDTQYF; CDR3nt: TGTGCCAGTATCCGGACTAGCGGGGGCACAGATACGCAGTATTTT
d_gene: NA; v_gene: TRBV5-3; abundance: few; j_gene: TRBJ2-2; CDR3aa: CARSYGGLHTGELFF; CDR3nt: TGTGCCAGAAGCTACGGGGGGCTTCACACCGGGGAGCTGTTTTTT
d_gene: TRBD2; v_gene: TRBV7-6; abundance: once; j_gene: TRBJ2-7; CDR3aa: CASSRTSGSYEQYF; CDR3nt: TGTGCCAGCAGCCGGACTAGCGGGAGTTACGAGCAGTACTTC
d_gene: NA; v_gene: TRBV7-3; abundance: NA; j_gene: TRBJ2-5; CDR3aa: CASSPQPGETQYF; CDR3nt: TGTGCCAGCAGCCCGCAGCCAGGAGAGACCCAGTACTTC
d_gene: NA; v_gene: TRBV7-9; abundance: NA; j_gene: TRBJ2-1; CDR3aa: CASSSSVAGSYNEQFF; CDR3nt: TGTGCCAGCAGCTCCTCGGTGGCGGGGTCTTACAATGAGCAGTTCTTC
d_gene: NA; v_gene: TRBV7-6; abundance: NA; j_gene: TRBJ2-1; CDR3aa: CASSFRGAHLNEQFF; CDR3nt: TGTGCCAGCAGCTTTCGGGGGGCGCATCTCAATGAGCAGTTCTTC
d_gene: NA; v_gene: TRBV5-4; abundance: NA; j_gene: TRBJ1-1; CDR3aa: CASSGGTHTEAFF; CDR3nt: TGTGCCAGCAGCGGGGGGACTCACACTGAAGCTTTCTTT
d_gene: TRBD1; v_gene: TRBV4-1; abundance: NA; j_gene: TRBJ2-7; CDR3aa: CASSQRTGTYEQYF; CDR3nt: TGCGCCAGCAGCCAACGGACAGGGACCTACGAGCAGTACTTC
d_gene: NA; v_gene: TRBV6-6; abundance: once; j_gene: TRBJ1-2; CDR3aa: CASRSKEAWHTF; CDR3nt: TGTGCCAGCAGATCCAAGGAGGCTTGGCACACCTTC
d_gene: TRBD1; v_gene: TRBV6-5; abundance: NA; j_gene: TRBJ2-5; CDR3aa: CASSFGQGIETQYF; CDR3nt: TGTGCCAGCAGTTTTGGACAGGGAATAGAGACCCAGTACTTC
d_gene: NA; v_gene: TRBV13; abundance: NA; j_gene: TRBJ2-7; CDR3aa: CASSSPTGDEQYF; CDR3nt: TGTGCCAGCAGCTCTCCAACCGGAGACGAGCAGTACTTC
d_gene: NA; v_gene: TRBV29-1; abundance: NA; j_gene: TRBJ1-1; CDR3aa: CSGQGSDTEAFF; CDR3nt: TGCAGCGGGCAGGGGTCTGACACTGAAGCTTTCTTT
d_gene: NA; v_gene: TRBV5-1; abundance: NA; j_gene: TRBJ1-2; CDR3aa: CASSLDETPYGYTF; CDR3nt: TGCGCCAGCAGCTTGGATGAGACACCTTATGGCTACACCTTC
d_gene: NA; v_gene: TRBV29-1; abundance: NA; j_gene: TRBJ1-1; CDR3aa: CSVRVLGTEAFF; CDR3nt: TGCAGCGTGAGGGTCTTGGGAACTGAAGCTTTCTTT
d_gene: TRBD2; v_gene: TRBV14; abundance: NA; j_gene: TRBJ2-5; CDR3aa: CASSQEVSGRAETQYF; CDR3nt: TGTGCCAGCAGCCAAGAAGTTAGCGGGAGGGCGGAGACCCAGTACTTC
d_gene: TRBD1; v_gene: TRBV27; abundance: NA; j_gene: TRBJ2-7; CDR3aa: CASSLNQGALSYEQYF; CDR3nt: TGTGCCAGCAGTTTAAATCAGGGGGCCTTATCCTACGAGCAGTACTTC
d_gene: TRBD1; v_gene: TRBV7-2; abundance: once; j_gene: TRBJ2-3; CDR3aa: CASNPTGSRTDTQYF; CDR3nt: TGTGCCAGCAACCCGACAGGGAGTCGGACAGATACGCAGTATTTT
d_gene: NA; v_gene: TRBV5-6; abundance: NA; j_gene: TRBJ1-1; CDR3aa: CASSLGNRLNTEAFF; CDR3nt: TGTGCCAGCAGCTTGGGAAACAGGTTGAACACTGAAGCTTTCTTT
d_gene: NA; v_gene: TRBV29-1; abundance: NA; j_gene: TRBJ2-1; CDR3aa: CSVEKGGSWGPPSSYNEQFF; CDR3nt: TGCAGCGTTGAAAAAGGAGGGAGCTGGGGCCCACCCAGCTCCTACAATGAGCAGTTCTTC
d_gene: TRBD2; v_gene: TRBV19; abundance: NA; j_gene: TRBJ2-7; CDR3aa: CASSIGSGRFYEQYF; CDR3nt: TGTGCCAGTAGTATAGGGAGCGGGAGGTTCTACGAGCAGTACTTC